These 16 T cell receptor beta chains came from one sample sequenced in a study of blood T cells in healthy people across ages. The authors ran a second PCR of roughly 6 to 11 cycles using a sample-barcoded 5' primer and a J-beta primer mix. TCRdb independently ran MiXCR on the 5' RACE reads; one entry per CDR3 protein. This sample has some 860,000 distinct CDR3 sequences, with approximately 60% found just once. The sequencing input was blood. These receptors were taken from a man in his forties or fifties in good health.

The rearrangement joins TRBV28 to TRBJ2-1, with D possibly matching TRBD2 (7 bases). This CDR3 has 15 amino acids. Trimming cost V 5 bases and J 7 bases, with 18 bases left between them. Germline V lookup: CDR1 MDHEN, CDR2 SYDVKM. This chain's CDR3 is CASSGGDMGVNEQFF. In nucleotides, the CDR3 is TGTGCCAGCAGTGGGGGGGACATGGGGGTAAATGAGCAGTTCTTC.

The chain joins TRBV12-3 or TRBV12-4 to TRBJ1-1; no definite D call. Between the trimmed V and J ends, which lost 3 bases and 0 bases, there was a span of 8 bases. The CDR3 consists of 14 residues. The CDR3 DNA reads TGTGCCAGCAGTTTTGCCGGACTGAACACTGAAGCTTTCTTT. Its protein is CASSFAGLNTEAFF.

The gene calls are TRBV14 and TRBJ2-7, with D unclear. V dropped 3 bases and J dropped 10 bases, with 19 bases sitting between them. Germline CDR1 and CDR2: SGHDN and FVKESK. The CDR3 extends over 14 amino acids. The chain's CDR3 is CASSHLQTQEAQYF. The CDR3 DNA reads as TGTGCCAGCAGCCACTTACAGACGCAAGAGGCCCAGTACTTC.

This sequence joins TRBV20-1 and TRBJ1-1; 8 bases are a match to TRBD1. Per the germline V gene, CDR1 is DFQATT and CDR2 is SNEGSKA (reference sequence). With V trimmed by 6 bases and J by 7 bases, 10 bases remained unmatched. The CDR3 totals 13 residues. This CDR3 reads CSATGQGGDEAFF. As DNA, the CDR3 is TGCAGTGCCACCGGACAGGGAGGCGATGAAGCTTTCTTT.

The chain couples TRBV2 to TRBJ2-1; 13 bases agree with TRBD2. Germline CDR1 and CDR2: SNHLY and FYNNEI. The CDR3 is made up of 18 amino acids. Trimming took 2 bases from V and 2 from J; bases not matched to a gene: 6. The DNA of the CDR3 is TGTGCCAGCAGTGAATCGACTAGCGGGGGGCGAGCCTACAATGAGCAGTTCTTC. It codes for CASSESTSGGRAYNEQFF.

This chain joins TRBV27 and TRBJ1-4, with D unresolved. Germline V gene sequence: CDR1 MNHEY, CDR2 SMNVEV (reference sequence). V lost 4 bases, J lost 0 bases, and 9 bases lay in between. This CDR3 is built from 15 residues. The CDR3 region has the DNA TGTGCCAGCAGTTCGAAGCCTGCAACTAATGAAAAACTGTTTTTT. The encoded protein is CASSSKPATNEKLFF.

In this sample, this clonotype turned up many times. The chain couples TRBV7-3 to TRBJ2-7; unclear D gene. From germline, CDR1 is SGHTA and CDR2 FQGTGA. V shed 3 bases and J shed 1 base, with 7 bases lying between them. This CDR3 comprises 13 residues. This chain's CDR3 is CASSLTDSYEQYF. CDR3 coding DNA: TGTGCCAGCAGCTTGACGGATTCCTACGAGCAGTACTTC.

The chain is built from TRBV18 and TRBJ1-2; TRBD1 matches at 7 bases. Germline CDR1 KGHSH, CDR2 LQKENI. CDR3 size: 14 residues. V was clipped by 0 bases and J by 2 bases; unmatched bases: 0. The CDR3: CASSPPDRNYGYTF. The CDR3 DNA sequence: TGTGCCAGCTCACCACCGGACAGGAACTATGGCTACACCTTC.

This clonotype has just a few counts. J is TRBJ2-7 and V is TRBV15; tentatively, D is TRBD1 (6 bases). This CDR3 comprises 13 residues. The V gene lost 4 bases and the J gene lost 4 bases, with 11 bases spanning the gap. The germline V gene encodes CDR1 LNHNV and CDR2 YYDKDF (reference sequence). The DNA of the CDR3 is TGTGCCACCAGCATAATAGGGGGTTACGAGCAGTACTTC. It specifies CATSIIGGYEQYF. The full variable domain, in which reference TRBV15 and TRBJ2-7 provide the parts outside the CDR3, is DAMVIQNPRYQVTQFGKPVTLSCSQTLNHNVMYWYQQKSSQAPKLLFHYYDKDFNNEADTPDNFQSRRPNTSFCFLDIRSPGLGDTAMYLCATSIIGGYEQYFGPGTRLTVT.

This chain connects TRBV28 to TRBJ1-2, with a weak D call TRBD1 (6 bases). V was cut by 2 bases and J by 4 bases, with 17 bases left in between. This CDR3 region has 16 residues. Germline V gives CDR1 MDHEN, CDR2 SYDVKM. The CDR3, as DNA: TGTGCCAGCAGTTTAACCTACCCAGGGGACCGCTATGGCTACACCTTC. Translation gives CASSLTYPGDRYGYTF.

The V gene is TRBV27, the J gene TRBJ2-7; D is perhaps TRBD2 (6 bases). Trimming stripped 2 bases from V and 7 bases from J, with 18 bases between. The length of the CDR3 is 15 residues. The germline CDR1 and CDR2 sequences are MNHEY and SMNVEV (reference sequence). The CDR3 nucleotides read TGTGCCAGCAGTTTACTAGCGCGCTCCTACAATGAGCAGTACTTC. Its translation is CASSLLARSYNEQYF.

This clonotype was observed a handful of times. The chain is built from TRBV7-9 and TRBJ2-7, with D perhaps matching TRBD2 (6 bases). The CDR3 has 14 residues. With 4 bases removed from V and 3 bases from J, the gap between germline ends came to 13 bases. From germline, CDR1 is SEHNR and CDR2 FQNEAQ (reference sequence). The CDR3 DNA sequence: TGTGCCAGCAGCTCAGACTTCGGGAGCTACGAGCAGTACTTC. Amino acids: CASSSDFGSYEQYF.

V is TRBV29-1 and J is TRBJ2-4; weak D call: TRBD2 (5 bases). The CDR3 extends over 12 amino acids. The V gene's germline CDR1 is SQVTM and CDR2 ANQGSEA. V was shortened by 2 bases and J by 13 bases, with 15 bases between the two germline ends. CDR3 DNA sequence: TGCAGCGTTGAACTGGGGAGTAATGAGCAGTACTTC. Its translation: CSVELGSNEQYF.

V is TRBV28 and J is TRBJ2-3; 9 bases map to TRBD2. This CDR3 contains 14 residues. Germline V gene data show CDR1 as MDHEN and CDR2 as SYDVKM. V lost 10 bases and J lost 2; bases outside the gene matches: 7. CDR3 protein: CATGSGGYTDTQYF. The CDR3 DNA reads as TGTGCCACCGGTAGCGGGGGATACACAGATACGCAGTATTTT. Combining the CDR3 with reference TRBV28 and TRBJ2-3 gives the whole variable domain DVKVTQSSRYLVKRTGEKVFLECVQDMDHENMFWYRQDPGLGLRLIYFSYDVKMKEKGDIPEGYSVSREKKERFSLILESASTNQTSMYLCATGSGGYTDTQYFGPGTRLTVL.

This clonotype was recorded a few times. This chain connects TRBV29-1 to TRBJ2-3; no clear D gene. V was shortened by 6 bases and J by 5 bases, with 0 bases between the two germline ends. The CDR3 covers 8 residues. Germline V gives CDR1 SQVTM, CDR2 ANQGSEA. The CDR3 spells CSVDTQYF. The CDR3 nucleotides are TGCAGCGTAGATACGCAGTATTTT.

The rearrangement links TRBV3-1 to TRBJ2-7, with a tentative D call TRBD2 (6 bases). The germline V gene encodes CDR1 LGHDT and CDR2 YNNKEL (reference sequence). CDR3 length: 17 residues. Trimming stripped 0 bases from V and 1 base from J, with 16 bases between. CDR3: CASSQEIAGIGSYEQYF. The CDR3 nucleotides are TGTGCCAGCAGCCAAGAGATTGCGGGAATAGGATCCTACGAGCAGTACTTC.